This is a list of T cell receptor beta chains from one sample in a study of vaccination and CD4 T cells after COVID-19. Their recognized antigens are unknown. One entry per CDR3 protein, called by TCRdb with MiXCR from the PCR reads. The repertoire has 10,000 to 15,000 distinct CDR3 sequences, less than 65% of them found once; the top ten carry around 12%. Sequenced sample: CD4+ T cells from blood, cultured in vitro. Receptor source: a human donor who had recovered from COVID-19. The CDR3 runs from the conserved cysteine through the conserved F or W. The D gene is left open where the match is weak. Where a row states a size, it is once, few, many or the class of an expanded clone; other rows omit it.

d_call	j_call	v_call	clone_size	cdr3_aa	cdr3_nt
TRBD1	TRBJ1-5	TRBV19	NA	CASIQRSPGTGDNQPQHF	TGTGCCAGTATCCAAAGGTCCCCAGGGACAGGAGACAATCAGCCCCAGCATTTT
NA	TRBJ2-2	TRBV7-6	few	CASSLLGSGTGELFF	TGTGCCAGCAGCTTATTGGGTAGCGGTACCGGGGAGCTGTTTTTT
NA	TRBJ1-5	TRBV19	NA	CASMRTIYTMQPQHF	TGTGCCAGTATGCGGACCATCTATACAATGCAGCCCCAGCATTTT
TRBD1	TRBJ1-1	TRBV20-1	NA	CSAPHRGSEAFF	TGCAGTGCTCCTCACAGGGGGAGTGAAGCTTTCTTT
NA	TRBJ2-1	TRBV6-5	NA	CASSYGGFSYNEQFF	TGTGCCAGCAGTTACGGCGGATTTTCCTACAATGAGCAGTTCTTC
NA	TRBJ1-6	TRBV20-1	few	CSATIGDYASSYNSPLHF	TGCAGTGCTACGATAGGGGATTACGCGAGCTCCTATAATTCACCCCTCCACTTT
TRBD2	TRBJ2-3	TRBV19	NA	CATKGGGRDGTDTQYF	TGTGCCACAAAGGGCGGGGGAAGGGATGGCACAGATACGCAGTATTTT
NA	TRBJ1-1	TRBV6-1	NA	CASSEPPTGRTEAFF	TGTGCCAGCAGTGAACCGCCGACAGGCAGGACTGAAGCTTTCTTT
NA	TRBJ2-7	TRBV7-6	NA	CASSLSSHFYEQYF	TGTGCCAGCAGCCTATCGAGCCACTTTTACGAGCAGTACTTC
TRBD1	TRBJ2-3	TRBV7-9	NA	CASSPGTASTDTQYF	TGTGCCAGCAGCCCGGGGACAGCTAGCACAGATACGCAGTATTTT
NA	TRBJ2-1	TRBV28	NA	CASSGRGWRSSYNEQFF	TGTGCCAGCAGTGGTCGAGGGTGGAGAAGCTCCTACAATGAGCAGTTCTTC
NA	TRBJ2-5	TRBV20-1	NA	CSALSRGGVQETQYF	TGCAGTGCCCTGTCGCGCGGAGGGGTACAAGAGACCCAGTACTTC
NA	TRBJ2-7	TRBV2	NA	CASSEALTTYEQYF	TGTGCCAGCAGTGAAGCGCTGACGACCTACGAGCAGTACTTC
NA	TRBJ2-7	TRBV6-4	NA	CASKSYEQYF	TGTGCCAGCAAGAGCTACGAGCAGTACTTC
TRBD2	TRBJ2-7	TRBV2	NA	CASSGTSGNSYEQYF	TGTGCCAGCAGTGGGACTAGCGGTAACTCCTACGAGCAGTACTTC